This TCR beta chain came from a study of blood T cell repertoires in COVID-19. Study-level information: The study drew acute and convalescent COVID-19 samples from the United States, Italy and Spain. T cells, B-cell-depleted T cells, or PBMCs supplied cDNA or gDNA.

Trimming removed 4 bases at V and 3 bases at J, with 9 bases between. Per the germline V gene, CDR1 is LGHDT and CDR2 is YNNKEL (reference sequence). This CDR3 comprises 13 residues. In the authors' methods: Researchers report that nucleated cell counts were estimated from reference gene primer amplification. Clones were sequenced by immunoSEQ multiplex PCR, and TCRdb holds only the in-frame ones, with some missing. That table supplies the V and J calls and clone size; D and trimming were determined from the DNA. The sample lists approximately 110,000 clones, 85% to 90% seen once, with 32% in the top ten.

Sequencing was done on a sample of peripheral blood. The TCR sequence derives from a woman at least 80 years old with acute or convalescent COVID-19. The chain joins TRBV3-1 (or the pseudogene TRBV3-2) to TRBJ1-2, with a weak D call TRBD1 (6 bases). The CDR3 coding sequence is TGTGCCAGCAGCCCCCGGACAGACTATGGCTACACCTTC. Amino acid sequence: CASSPRTDYGYTF.